A selection of T cell receptor beta chains follows, all from one sample in a study of T cell responses to AZD1222 COVID-19 vaccine. The method was immunoSEQ multiplex PCR; TCRdb's version includes in-frame clones alone and lacks a portion of them. The sample carries some 98,000 clones, about 88% recorded once. Sequencing was performed on peripheral blood, taken on day 0 of AZD1222 vaccination. The receptor set was obtained from an adult in good health. Each CDR3 is given with its conserved first and last residue.

TRBV7-3	TRBJ2-2	CASSPMDRRLTGELFF
TRBV19	TRBJ1-2	CASSIVEAGHGYTF
TRBV4-1	TRBJ1-5	CASSQARSGVGQPQHF
TRBV2	TRBJ1-6	CASRQQDNSPLHF
TRBV3-1/TRBV3-2	TRBJ1-2	CASSLGTGGPLRPGYTF
TRBV19	TRBJ2-1	CASSIPRGYNEQFF
TRBV19	TRBJ1-2	CASRKLGTVDYGYTF
TRBV11-2	TRBJ1-2	CASSPLIKGSERTYGYTF
TRBV12-3/TRBV12-4	TRBJ2-3	CASSPHPQYF
TRBV5-1	TRBJ1-1	CASSSTGGFTEAFF
TRBV6-5	TRBJ2-1	CASSWGATFNEQFF
TRBV18	TRBJ2-7	CASSPRLAGSSYEQYF
TRBV11-2	TRBJ1-1	CASSHYGNTEAFF
TRBV7-9	TRBJ1-4	CASSRLTGTNEKLFF
TRBV7-9	TRBJ1-2	CASSLASSGVGYTF
TRBV7-2	TRBJ1-6	CASSLISLGRSPLHF
TRBV5-8	TRBJ1-2	CASSSRDRAPGYTF
TRBV19	TRBJ1-1	CASSRSIQQAMNTEAFF
TRBV7-9	TRBJ2-7	CASSLSGGGSYEQYF
TRBV3-1/TRBV3-2	TRBJ2-2	CASSRTLGGANTGELFF
TRBV4-2	TRBJ2-3	CASSQDTGTRKPDTQYF
TRBV9	TRBJ1-3	CASSPTVQGRSGNTIYF
TRBV10-2	TRBJ1-1	CASSDSQGRNTEAFF
TRBV5-1	TRBJ2-2	CASTTRQGGSSAPGELFF
TRBV18	TRBJ2-7	CASSPGTGTYEQYF
TRBV6-1	TRBJ1-4	CASSDGPLEKLFF
TRBV7-2	TRBJ2-5	CASSSAPPNGQETQYF
TRBV19	TRBJ1-2	CASTRQAGGYTF
TRBV10-3	TRBJ1-4	CAARSGRTNEKLFF
TRBV18	TRBJ1-1	CASSQGTGGDTEAFF
TRBV19	TRBJ2-3	CASSSPGTGGHTQYF
TRBV6-2/TRBV6-3	TRBJ2-2	CASSYVDTGELFF
TRBV5-5	TRBJ1-1	CASSLGFSTEAFF
TRBV6-2/TRBV6-3	TRBJ1-5	CASSARGQGGNQPQHF
TRBV9	TRBJ2-4	CASSVVFLRTGRLKNIQYF
TRBV5-4	TRBJ2-3	CASSIRLAGTDTQYF
TRBV5-1	TRBJ1-2	CASSLAPQPNYGYTF